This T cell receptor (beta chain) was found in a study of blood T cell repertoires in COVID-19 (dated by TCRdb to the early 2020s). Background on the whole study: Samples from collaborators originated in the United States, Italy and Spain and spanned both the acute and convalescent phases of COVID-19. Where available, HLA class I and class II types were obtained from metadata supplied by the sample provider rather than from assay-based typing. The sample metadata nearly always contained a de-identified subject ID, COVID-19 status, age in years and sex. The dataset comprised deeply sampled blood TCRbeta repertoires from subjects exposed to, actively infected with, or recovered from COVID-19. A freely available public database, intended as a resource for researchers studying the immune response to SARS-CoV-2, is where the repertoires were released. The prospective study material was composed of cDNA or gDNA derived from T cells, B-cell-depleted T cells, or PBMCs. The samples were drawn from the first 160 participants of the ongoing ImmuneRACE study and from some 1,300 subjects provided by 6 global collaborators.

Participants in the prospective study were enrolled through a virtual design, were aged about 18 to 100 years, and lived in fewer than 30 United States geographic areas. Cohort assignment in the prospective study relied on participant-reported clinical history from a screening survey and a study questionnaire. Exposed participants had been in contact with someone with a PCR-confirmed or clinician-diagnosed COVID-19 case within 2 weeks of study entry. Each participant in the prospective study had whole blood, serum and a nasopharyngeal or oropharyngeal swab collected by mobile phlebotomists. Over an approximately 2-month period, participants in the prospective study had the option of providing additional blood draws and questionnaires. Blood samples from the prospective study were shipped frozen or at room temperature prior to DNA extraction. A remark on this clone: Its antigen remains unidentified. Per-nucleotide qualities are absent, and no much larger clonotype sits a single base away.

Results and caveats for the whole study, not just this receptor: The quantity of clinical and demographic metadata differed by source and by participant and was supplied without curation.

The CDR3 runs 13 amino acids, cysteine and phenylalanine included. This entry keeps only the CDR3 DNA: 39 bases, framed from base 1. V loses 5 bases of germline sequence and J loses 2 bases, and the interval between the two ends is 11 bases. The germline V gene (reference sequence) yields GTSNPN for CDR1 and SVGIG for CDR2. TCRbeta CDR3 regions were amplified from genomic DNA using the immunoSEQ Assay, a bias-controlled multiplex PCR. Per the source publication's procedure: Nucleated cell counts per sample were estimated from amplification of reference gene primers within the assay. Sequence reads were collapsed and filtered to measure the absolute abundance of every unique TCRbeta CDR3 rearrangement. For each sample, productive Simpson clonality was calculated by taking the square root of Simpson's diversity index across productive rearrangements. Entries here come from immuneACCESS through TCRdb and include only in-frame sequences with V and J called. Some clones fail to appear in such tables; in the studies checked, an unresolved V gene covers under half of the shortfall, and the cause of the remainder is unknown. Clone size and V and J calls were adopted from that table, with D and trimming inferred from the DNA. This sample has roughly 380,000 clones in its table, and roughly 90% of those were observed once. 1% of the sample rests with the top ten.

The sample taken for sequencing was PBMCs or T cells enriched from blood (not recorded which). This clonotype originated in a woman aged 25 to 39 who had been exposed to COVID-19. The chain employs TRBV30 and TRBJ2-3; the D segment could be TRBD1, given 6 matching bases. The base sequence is TGTGCCTGGGACAGGCAAAACACAGATACGCAGTATTTT. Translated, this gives CAWDRQNTDTQYF. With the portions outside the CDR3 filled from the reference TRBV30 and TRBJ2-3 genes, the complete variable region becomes SQTIHQWPATLVQPVGSPLSLECTVEGTSNPNLYWYRQAAGRGLQLLFYSVGIGQISSEVPQNLSASRPQDRQFILSSKKLLLSDSGFYLCAWDRQNTDTQYFGPGTRLTVL.